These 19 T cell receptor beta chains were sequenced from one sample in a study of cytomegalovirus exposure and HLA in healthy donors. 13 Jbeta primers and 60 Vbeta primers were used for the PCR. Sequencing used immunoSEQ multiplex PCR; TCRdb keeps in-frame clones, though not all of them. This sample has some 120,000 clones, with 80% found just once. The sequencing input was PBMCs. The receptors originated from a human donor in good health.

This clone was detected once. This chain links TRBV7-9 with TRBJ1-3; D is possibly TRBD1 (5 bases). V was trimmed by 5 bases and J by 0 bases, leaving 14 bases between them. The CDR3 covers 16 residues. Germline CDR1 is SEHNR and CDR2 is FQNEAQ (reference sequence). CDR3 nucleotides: TGTGCCAGCAGCCCACAGGTCCCGGGCTCTGGAAACACCATATATTTT. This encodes CASSPQVPGSGNTIYF.

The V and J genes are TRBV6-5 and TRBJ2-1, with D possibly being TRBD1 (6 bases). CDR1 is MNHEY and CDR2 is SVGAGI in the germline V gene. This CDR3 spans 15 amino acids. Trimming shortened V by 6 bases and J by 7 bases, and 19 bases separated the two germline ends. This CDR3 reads CASSSQGTNVNEQFF. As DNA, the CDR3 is TGTGCCAGCAGCTCCCAGGGGACAAATGTTAATGAGCAGTTCTTC.

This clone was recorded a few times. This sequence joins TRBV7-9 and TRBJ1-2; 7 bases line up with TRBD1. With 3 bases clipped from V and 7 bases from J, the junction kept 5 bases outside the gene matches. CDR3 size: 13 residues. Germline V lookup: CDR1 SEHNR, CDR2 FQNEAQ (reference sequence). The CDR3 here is CASSFRQGIGYTF. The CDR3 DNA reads TGTGCCAGCAGCTTTAGACAGGGAATTGGCTACACCTTC.

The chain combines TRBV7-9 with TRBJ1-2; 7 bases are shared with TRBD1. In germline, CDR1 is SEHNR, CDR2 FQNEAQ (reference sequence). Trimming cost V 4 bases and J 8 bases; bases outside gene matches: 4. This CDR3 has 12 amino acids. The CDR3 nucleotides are TGTGCCAGCAGCTACGGGGACAGCGGCTACACCTTC. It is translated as CASSYGDSGYTF.

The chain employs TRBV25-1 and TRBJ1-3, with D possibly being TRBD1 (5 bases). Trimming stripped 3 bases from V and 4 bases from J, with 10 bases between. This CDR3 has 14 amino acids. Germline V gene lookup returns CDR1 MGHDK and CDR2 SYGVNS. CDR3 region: CASSDNRQGNTIYF. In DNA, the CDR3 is TGTGCCAGCAGTGACAACCGACAGGGAAACACCATATATTTT.

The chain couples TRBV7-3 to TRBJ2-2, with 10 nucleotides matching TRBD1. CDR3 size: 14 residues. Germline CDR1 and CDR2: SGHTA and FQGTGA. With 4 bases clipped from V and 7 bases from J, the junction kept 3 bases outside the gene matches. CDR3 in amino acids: CASSSGQGLGELFF. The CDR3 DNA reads TGTGCCAGCAGCTCGGGACAGGGGCTCGGGGAGCTGTTTTTT.

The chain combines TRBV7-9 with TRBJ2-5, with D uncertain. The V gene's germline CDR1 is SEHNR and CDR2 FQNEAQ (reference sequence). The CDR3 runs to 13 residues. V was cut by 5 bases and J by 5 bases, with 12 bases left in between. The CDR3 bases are TGTGCCAGCAGCCTGCAGGTTGGCGAGACCCAGTACTTC. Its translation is CASSLQVGETQYF.

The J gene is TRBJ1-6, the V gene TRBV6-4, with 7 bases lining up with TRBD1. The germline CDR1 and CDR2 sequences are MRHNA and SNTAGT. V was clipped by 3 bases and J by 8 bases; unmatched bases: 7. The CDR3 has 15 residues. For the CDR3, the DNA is TGTGCCAGCAGTGAGGCCGGGACAGCGGATTCACCCCTCCACTTT. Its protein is CASSEAGTADSPLHF.

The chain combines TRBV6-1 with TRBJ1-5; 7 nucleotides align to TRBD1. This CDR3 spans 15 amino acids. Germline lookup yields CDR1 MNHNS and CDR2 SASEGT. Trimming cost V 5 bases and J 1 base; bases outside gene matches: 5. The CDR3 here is CASSTTGSSNQPQHF. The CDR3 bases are TGTGCCAGCAGTACGACAGGGAGCAGCAATCAGCCCCAGCATTTT.

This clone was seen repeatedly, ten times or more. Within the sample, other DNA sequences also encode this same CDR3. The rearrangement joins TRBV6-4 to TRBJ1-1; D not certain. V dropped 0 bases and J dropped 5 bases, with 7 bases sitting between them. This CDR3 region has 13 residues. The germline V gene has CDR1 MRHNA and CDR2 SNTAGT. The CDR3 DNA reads TGTGCCAGCAGTGACTCGTCCCTTACTGAAGCTTTCTTT. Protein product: CASSDSSLTEAFF.

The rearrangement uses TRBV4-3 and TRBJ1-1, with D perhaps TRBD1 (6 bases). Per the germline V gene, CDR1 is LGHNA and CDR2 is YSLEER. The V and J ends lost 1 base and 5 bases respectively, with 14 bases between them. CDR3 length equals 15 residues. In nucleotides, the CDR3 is TGCGCCAGCAGCCAAGGGCCAGGGGTACGGACTGAAGCTTTCTTT. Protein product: CASSQGPGVRTEAFF.

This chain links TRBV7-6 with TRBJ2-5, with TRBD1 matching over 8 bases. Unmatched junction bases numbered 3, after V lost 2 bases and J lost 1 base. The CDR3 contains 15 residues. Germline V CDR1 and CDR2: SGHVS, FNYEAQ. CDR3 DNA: TGTGCCAGCAGCTTACAGGGGGCGATCCAAGAGACCCAGTACTTC. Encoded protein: CASSLQGAIQETQYF. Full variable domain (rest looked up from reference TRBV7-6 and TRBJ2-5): GAGVSQSPRYKVTKRGQDVALRCDPISGHVSLYWYRQALGQGPEFLTYFNYEAQQDKSGLPNDRFSAERPEGSISTLTIQRTEQRDSAMYRCASSLQGAIQETQYFGPGTRLLVL.

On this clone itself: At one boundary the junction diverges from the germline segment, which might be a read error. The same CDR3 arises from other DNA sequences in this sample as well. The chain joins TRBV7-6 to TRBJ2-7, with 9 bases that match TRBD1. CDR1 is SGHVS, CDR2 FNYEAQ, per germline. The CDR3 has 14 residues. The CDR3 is CASSAGQGREEQYF. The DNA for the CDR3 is TGTGCTAGCAGCGCGGGACAGGGTAGGGAAGAGCAGTACTTC.

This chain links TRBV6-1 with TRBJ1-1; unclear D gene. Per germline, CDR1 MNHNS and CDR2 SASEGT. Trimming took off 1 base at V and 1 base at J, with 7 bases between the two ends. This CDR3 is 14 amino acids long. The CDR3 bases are TGTGCCAGCAGTGAAGGGGGAGGGAACACTGAAGCTTTCTTT. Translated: CASSEGGGNTEAFF.

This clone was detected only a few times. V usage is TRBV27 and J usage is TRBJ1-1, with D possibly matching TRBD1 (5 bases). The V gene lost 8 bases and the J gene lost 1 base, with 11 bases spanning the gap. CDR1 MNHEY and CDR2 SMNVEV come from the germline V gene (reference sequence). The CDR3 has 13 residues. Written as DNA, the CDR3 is TGTGCCAGCGGACCCCAGGGGAACACTGAAGCTTTCTTT. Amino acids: CASGPQGNTEAFF.

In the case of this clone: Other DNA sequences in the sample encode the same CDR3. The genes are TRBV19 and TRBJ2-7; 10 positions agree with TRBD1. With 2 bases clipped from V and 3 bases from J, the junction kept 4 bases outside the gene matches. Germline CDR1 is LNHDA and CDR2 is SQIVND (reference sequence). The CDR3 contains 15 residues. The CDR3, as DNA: TGTGCCAGTAGTATAAGGGGACAGGGGAGCTACGAGCAGTACTTC. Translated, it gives CASSIRGQGSYEQYF.

CDR3 coding DNA: TGTGCCAGCAGCCTTTCTCAGGGCCCCCAGTACTTC. Protein product: CASSLSQGPQYF. The gene calls are TRBV14 and TRBJ2-4; maybe TRBD1 (5 bases). CDR1 is SGHDN and CDR2 is FVKESK in the germline V gene. The length of the CDR3 is 12 residues. The V and J ends lost 4 bases and 13 bases respectively, with 14 bases between them.

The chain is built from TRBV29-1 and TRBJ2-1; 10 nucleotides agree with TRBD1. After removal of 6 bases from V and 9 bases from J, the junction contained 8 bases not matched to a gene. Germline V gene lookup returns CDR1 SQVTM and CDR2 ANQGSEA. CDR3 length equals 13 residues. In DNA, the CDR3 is TGCAGCGTGGGACAGGGGCCCGGTAGTGAGCAGTTCTTC. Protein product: CSVGQGPGSEQFF.

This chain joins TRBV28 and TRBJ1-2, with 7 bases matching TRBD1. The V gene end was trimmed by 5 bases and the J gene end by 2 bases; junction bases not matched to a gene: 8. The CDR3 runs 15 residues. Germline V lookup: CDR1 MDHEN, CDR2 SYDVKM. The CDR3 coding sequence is TGTGCCAGCAGTGAATCGACAGGGCGCAACTATGGCTACACCTTC. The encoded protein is CASSESTGRNYGYTF.